The 28 T cell receptor beta chains in this list originate from one sample, sequenced in a study of radiotherapy plus CTLA-4 blockade in lung cancer. Using immunoSEQ multiplex PCR, the repertoire was profiled, and TCRdb retains in-frame clones only, with some absent. The sample holds 100,000 or so clones, approximately 82% seen once. The sample consisted of peripheral blood, taken from a patient treated with radiotherapy plus ipilimumab. The receptors were sampled from a human donor with non-small cell lung cancer that progressed on radiotherapy plus ipilimumab.

The rearrangement joins TRBV7-2 to TRBJ2-1; D remains ambiguous. The CDR3 is 13 residues long. Germline V gives CDR1 SGHTA, CDR2 FQGNSA. V lost 2 bases, J lost 8 bases, and 10 bases lay in between. CDR3 residues: CASSLTSSHEQFF. The CDR3 DNA follows: TGTGCCAGCAGCTTAACCTCATCCCATGAGCAGTTCTTC. The full variable domain, with the rest looked up from reference TRBV7-2 and TRBJ2-1, is GAGVSQSPSNKVTEKGKDVELRCDPISGHTALYWYRQSLGQGLEFLIYFQGNSAPDKSGLPSDRFSAERTGGSVSTLTIQRTQQEDSAVYLCASSLTSSHEQFFGPGTRLTVL.

This chain joins TRBV6-4 and TRBJ2-2, with 8 bases lining up with TRBD1. Germline lookup yields CDR1 MRHNA and CDR2 SNTAGT. CDR3 length: 14 amino acids. Trimming at V came to 3 bases and at J to 4 bases, leaving 1 base not matched to a gene. The CDR3 DNA is TGTGCCAGCAGTGAACAGGGGGGCACCGGGGAGCTGTTTTTT. Translating gives CASSEQGGTGELFF.

V usage is TRBV6-1 and J usage is TRBJ2-6; TRBD1 might be the D (6 bases). The CDR3 length is 15 residues. V was shortened by 3 bases and J by 0 bases, with 6 bases between the two germline ends. Germline values: CDR1 MNHNS, CDR2 SASEGT. The CDR3 sequence is CASSEDSSGANVLTF. The CDR3 DNA is TGTGCCAGCAGTGAGGACAGCTCTGGGGCCAACGTCCTGACTTTC.

The V gene is TRBV11-2, the J gene TRBJ2-7; no reliable D call. Trimming shortened V by 5 bases and J by 3 bases, and 17 bases separated the two germline ends. The CDR3 is 15 residues long. The germline V gene has CDR1 SGHAT and CDR2 FQNNGV. The CDR3 sequence: CASSHGIGLRYEQYF. CDR3 bases: TGTGCCAGCAGCCATGGAATCGGGTTGCGCTACGAGCAGTACTTC.

J is TRBJ1-1 and V is TRBV29-1; D unresolved. V was trimmed by 7 bases and J by 6 bases, leaving 21 bases between them. The CDR3 has 14 amino acids. Germline lookup yields CDR1 SQVTM and CDR2 ANQGSEA. The CDR3 DNA reads TGCAGCGGTAGAACCGGCCCCCGGCCCCCTGAAGCTTTCTTT. Its translation: CSGRTGPRPPEAFF.

The chain uses TRBV7-8 and TRBJ1-1, with D hard to call. The CDR3 is 14 amino acids. V lost 1 base to trimming and J lost 2 bases, with 8 bases between them. From germline, CDR1 is SGHVS and CDR2 FQNEAQ. CDR3 amino acids: CASSLGYGNTEAFF. The CDR3 coding sequence is TGTGCCAGCAGCTTAGGTTACGGTAACACTGAAGCTTTCTTT.

This clone was seen a handful of times. This chain links TRBV7-9 with TRBJ2-1, with D tentatively TRBD2 (6 bases). V was shortened by 5 bases and J by 8 bases, with 16 bases between the two germline ends. The CDR3 runs to 14 residues. Germline V lookup: CDR1 SEHNR, CDR2 FQNEAQ (reference sequence). The CDR3 sequence is CASSPRGTYDEQFF. CDR3 DNA sequence: TGTGCCAGCAGCCCCCGTGGGACTTACGATGAGCAGTTCTTC.

The V call is TRBV11-2, the J call TRBJ2-3; no definite D call. In germline, CDR1 is SGHAT, CDR2 FQNNGV. The CDR3 consists of 12 residues. V lost 5 bases and J 0 bases, leaving 3 bases between the germline ends. For the CDR3, the DNA is TGTGCCAGCAGCCCCAGCACAGATACGCAGTATTTT. Its translation is CASSPSTDTQYF.

Only a few counts were recorded for this clone. The chain has TRBV6-5 and TRBJ1-1; no clear D gene. The CDR3 has 11 residues. The V gene lost 6 bases and the J gene lost 7 bases, with 9 bases spanning the gap. The germline V gene encodes CDR1 MNHEY and CDR2 SVGAGI. The CDR3 sequence is CASRYDGEAFF. The CDR3 DNA is TGTGCCAGCAGATATGACGGTGAAGCTTTCTTT.

The gene calls are TRBV27 and TRBJ2-1; D might be TRBD1 or TRBD2, each matching 6 bases. From germline, CDR1 is MNHEY and CDR2 SMNVEV (reference sequence). The CDR3 contains 13 residues. Trimming left V 7 bases short and J 9 bases short, with 16 bases between. The CDR3 region is CASKGGGRREQFF. CDR3 nucleotide sequence: TGTGCCAGCAAGGGGGGCGGACGGCGTGAGCAGTTCTTC.

The chain recombines TRBV13 with TRBJ1-2; D remains ambiguous. V was pared by 1 base and J by 4 bases, with 7 bases between. This CDR3 comprises 13 residues. Germline V gives CDR1 PRHDT, CDR2 FYEKMQ (reference sequence). CDR3 region: CASSLEVRYGYTF. For the CDR3, the DNA is TGTGCCAGCAGCTTAGAGGTGCGCTATGGCTACACCTTC.

The V and J genes are TRBV30 and TRBJ1-2; TRBD1 agrees at 8 bases. The length of the CDR3 is 11 residues. CDR1 GTSNPN and CDR2 SVGIG come from the germline V gene (reference sequence). V dropped 7 bases and J dropped 3; count of bases not matched to a gene: 1. The CDR3 loop reads CALDRDYGYTF. The CDR3 DNA sequence: TGTGCCTTGGACAGGGACTATGGCTACACCTTC. Based on the CDR3 plus reference TRBV30 and TRBJ1-2, the full variable domain is SQTIHQWPATLVQPVGSPLSLECTVEGTSNPNLYWYRQAAGRGLQLLFYSVGIGQISSEVPQNLSASRPQDRQFILSSKKLLLSDSGFYLCALDRDYGYTFGSGTRLTVV.

A single count supports this clone. The chain has TRBV7-3 and TRBJ2-4, with D tentatively TRBD1 (6 bases). Germline CDR1 reads SGHTA; CDR2 reads FQGTGA. V was shortened by 5 bases and J by 0 bases, with 8 bases between the two germline ends. The CDR3 totals 14 residues. In nucleotides, the CDR3 is TGTGCCAGCAGCGGACAGCTAGCCAAAAACATTCAGTACTTC. Encoded protein: CASSGQLAKNIQYF.

This rearrangement joins TRBV5-6 to TRBJ1-2; 11 bases match TRBD1. The CDR3 has 14 amino acids. V was pared by 5 bases and J by 3 bases, with 3 bases of the junction left unmatched. The germline V gene has CDR1 SGHDT and CDR2 YYEEEE. The CDR3 is CASRDRGRDYGYTF. Written as DNA, the CDR3 is TGTGCCAGCAGGGACAGGGGGCGCGACTATGGCTACACCTTC.

The DNA of the CDR3 is TGTGCCAGCAGCACCCCAGGGTCCGGGGCCAACGTCCTGACTTTC. Its translation is CASSTPGSGANVLTF. The chain carries TRBV5-4 and TRBJ2-6; TRBD1 might be the D (5 bases). The CDR3 is 15 amino acids. V dropped 4 bases and J dropped 4 bases, with 12 bases sitting between them. The V gene's germline CDR1 is SGHNT and CDR2 YYREEE (reference sequence).

This clone has just one count. The J gene is TRBJ2-5, the V gene TRBV6-5, with a possible D match to TRBD1 (5 bases). Germline values: CDR1 MNHEY, CDR2 SVGAGI. V shed 2 bases and J shed 4 bases, with 11 bases lying between them. This CDR3 has 14 amino acids. The CDR3 loop is CASSYGQGLETQYF. CDR3 nucleotides: TGTGCCAGCAGTTACGGGCAGGGTTTAGAGACCCAGTACTTC.

The J gene is TRBJ2-3, the V gene TRBV10-1, with no clear D. Trimming pared 8 bases from V and 0 bases from J, leaving 3 bases between. The length of the CDR3 is 11 residues. Looked up from germline, CDR1 is WNHNN and CDR2 is SYGVQD (reference sequence). The CDR3 loop reads CASQSTDTQYF. CDR3 in DNA: TGCGCCAGCCAAAGCACAGATACGCAGTATTTT.

The rearrangement links TRBV2 to TRBJ2-5, with D uncertain. The CDR3 spans 12 residues. Germline CDR1 and CDR2: SNHLY and FYNNEI. Trimming pared 2 bases from V and 7 bases from J, leaving 8 bases between. Here the CDR3 reads CASSEIVGTQYF. The DNA for the CDR3 is TGTGCCAGCAGTGAAATCGTCGGGACCCAGTACTTC.

This chain joins TRBV27 and TRBJ1-5; D remains unclear. V was pared by 1 base and J by 1 base, with 11 bases between. The V gene's germline CDR1 is MNHEY and CDR2 SMNVEV (reference sequence). This CDR3 has 16 residues. Here the CDR3 reads CASSLLPGRSNQPQHF. The CDR3 DNA is TGTGCCAGCAGTTTATTACCCGGGAGGAGCAATCAGCCCCAGCATTTT.

This clone was counted once. Here the CDR3 reads CASSLLGQETQYF. DNA for the CDR3: TGTGCCAGCAGCTTGTTGGGGCAAGAGACCCAGTACTTC. The chain combines TRBV5-4 with TRBJ2-5; D unresolved. The CDR3 consists of 13 residues. The germline V and J ends were trimmed by 1 base and 2 bases, with 6 bases remaining between them. CDR1 is SGHNT and CDR2 is YYREEE in the germline V gene (reference sequence).

The gene calls are TRBV5-4 and TRBJ2-1, with 7 bases identical to TRBD2. The CDR3 has 17 residues. Per germline, CDR1 SGHNT and CDR2 YYREEE (reference sequence). J gave up 5 bases and V 4 bases, and 15 bases lay outside the gene matches. The CDR3 nucleotides are TGTGCCAGCAGCCCCTATCTCGGGCTAGCGGAAGACAATGAGCAGTTCTTC. Protein sequence: CASSPYLGLAEDNEQFF.

The rearrangement uses TRBV9 and TRBJ1-5; D not certain. Germline V gene lookup returns CDR1 SGDLS and CDR2 YYNGEE. Trimming cost V 2 bases and J 3 bases, with 9 bases left between them. This CDR3 has 14 amino acids. CDR3 coding DNA: TGTGCCAGCAGCGTGAGCAGTTTCAATCAGCCCCAGCATTTT. This gives the protein CASSVSSFNQPQHF.

The V and J genes are TRBV4-1 and TRBJ2-6, with TRBD1 matching over 11 bases. Trimming took 2 bases from V and 1 from J; bases not matched to a gene: 4. The germline CDR1 and CDR2 sequences are MGHRA and YSYEKL. The CDR3 is 18 amino acids. CDR3 loop: CASSQWTGGSSGANVLTF. The CDR3 coding sequence is TGCGCCAGCAGCCAATGGACAGGGGGCAGTTCTGGGGCCAACGTCCTGACTTTC.

V and J are TRBV30 and TRBJ2-3, with D unresolved. Germline CDR1 is GTSNPN and CDR2 is SVGIG (reference sequence). V was clipped by 3 bases and J by 6 bases, with 7 bases between them. The CDR3 has 11 amino acids. CDR3 sequence (DNA): TGTGCCTGGAGGATCGGGGATACGCAGTATTTT. Translating gives CAWRIGDTQYF.

The rearrangement uses TRBV27 and TRBJ1-5, with D possibly being TRBD1 (6 bases). V was trimmed by 3 bases and J by 2 bases, leaving 20 bases between them. The CDR3 runs 18 residues. CDR1 and CDR2 from the germline V gene are MNHEY and SMNVEV (reference sequence). The chain's CDR3 is CASSLAGAALSRNQPQHF. For the CDR3, the DNA is TGTGCCAGCAGTTTGGCAGGGGCCGCTTTGTCTCGCAATCAGCCCCAGCATTTT.

This chain links TRBV28 with TRBJ1-5; D unresolved. V gave up 3 bases and J gave up 0 bases, with 6 bases separating them. In germline, CDR1 is MDHEN, CDR2 SYDVKM. This CDR3 spans 14 amino acids. The CDR3 sequence: CASSLAYSNQPQHF. The CDR3, as DNA: TGTGCCAGCAGTTTGGCTTATAGCAATCAGCCCCAGCATTTT.

The gene calls are TRBV28 and TRBJ2-5; 7 nucleotides match TRBD2. This CDR3 spans 14 amino acids. V gave up 8 bases and J gave up 7 bases; unmatched junction bases: 13. In germline, CDR1 is MDHEN, CDR2 SYDVKM. This CDR3 is CASVSSGPPGTQYF. In nucleotides, the CDR3 is TGTGCCAGCGTCAGTAGCGGGCCTCCAGGGACCCAGTACTTC. The whole variable domain, remainder taken from reference TRBV28 and TRBJ2-5, is DVKVTQSSRYLVKRTGEKVFLECVQDMDHENMFWYRQDPGLGLRLIYFSYDVKMKEKGDIPEGYSVSREKKERFSLILESASTNQTSMYLCASVSSGPPGTQYFGPGTRLLVL.

CDR3 region: CASSILDGRGYTF. DNA for the CDR3: TGTGCCAGTAGTATTCTAGACGGACGCGGCTACACCTTC. J is TRBJ1-2 and V is TRBV19; D is ambiguous. This CDR3 spans 13 amino acids. Trimming removed 3 bases from V and 8 bases from J, with 13 bases in between. Germline CDR1 LNHDA, CDR2 SQIVND (reference sequence).